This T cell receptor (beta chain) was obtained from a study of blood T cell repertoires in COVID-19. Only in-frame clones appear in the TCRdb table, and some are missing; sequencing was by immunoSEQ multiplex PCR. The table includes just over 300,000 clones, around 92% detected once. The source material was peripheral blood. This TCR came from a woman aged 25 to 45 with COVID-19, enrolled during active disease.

The CDR3 region is CASSLYYQSHGYTF. Here the CDR3 DNA reads TGTGCCAGCAGTTTGTACTACCAATCACATGGCTACACCTTC. The chain couples TRBV28 to TRBJ1-2, with D uncertain. Trimming removed 3 bases at V and 6 bases at J, with 14 bases between. The germline gives CDR1 MDHEN, CDR2 SYDVKM. The CDR3 has 14 amino acids.